This T cell receptor (beta chain) stems from a study of T cell changes during pregnancy in multiple sclerosis. Assay: immunoSEQ multiplex PCR; the TCRdb copy retains only in-frame clones and omits some. The sample includes approximately 30,000 clones, about nine tenths of them seen just once. Deletions cut 5 bases from V and 0 bases from J, with 13 bases between. Germline assignment: CDR1 KGHSH and CDR2 LQKENI. This CDR3 comprises 15 residues. The input for sequencing was CD4+ T cells from peripheral blood mononuclear cells, taken in the first trimester of pregnancy. J is TRBJ2-5 and V is TRBV18; a possible D gene is TRBD2 (5 bases). This TCR came from a female donor in good health, enrolled as a control in a pregnancy study. The CDR3 DNA reads as TGTGCCAGCTCATCAGACCCGGACTACCAAGAGACCCAGTACTTC. Translated: CASSSDPDYQETQYF.